This T cell receptor beta chain emerged from a study of blood T cell repertoires in COVID-19. CDR1 is MNHEY, CDR2 SVGAGI, per germline. Trimming at V came to 6 bases and at J to 5 bases, leaving 5 bases not matched to a gene. This CDR3 comprises 13 residues. Some clones are missing from TCRdb's copy, which holds only in-frame ones; the method was immunoSEQ multiplex PCR. The top ten hold approximately 1.6% of the sample, which has around 88,000 clones, more than 90% seen once. The chain links TRBV6-5 to TRBJ2-5; TRBD1 aligns across 8 bases. The source of this sequence is a man between 60 and 75 years old with acute or convalescent COVID-19. The specimen was peripheral blood. CDR3 nucleotides: TGTGCCAGCAGGCTACAGGGGGAGGAGACCCAGTACTTC. Translating it yields CASRLQGEETQYF.